This T cell receptor (beta chain) was recorded in a study of regulatory T cells in long-lasting Graves disease. Trimming left V 4 bases short and J 1 base short, with 11 bases between. The length of the CDR3 is 15 residues. Germline CDR1 LNHDA, CDR2 SQIVND (reference sequence). This clonotype was detected only a few times. Its antigen is undetermined. Time point here: newly diagnosed GD, antithyroid drugs for less than 3 months. RNA extracted from PBMCs served as the sequencing template. Libraries of TCR beta came from iRepertoire HTBI primers plus Arm-PCR of CDR3 regions. Each CDR3 protein gets one entry after TCRdb re-called the multiplex PCR reads with MiXCR. This table holds 350,000 to 550,000 distinct CDR3 sequences, 13% to 15% found once. Study observations and caveats: Researchers examined only peripheral blood and not thyroid tissue. Lower TCR diversity was seen in persistent Graves' patients than in newly diagnosed ones.

The same sample was also studied in work on T cells in Graves' hyperthyroidism and ophthalmopathy.

This sequence originates from a woman in her fifties or sixties with Graves disease. Material: peripheral blood mononuclear cells (PBMCs), obtained at new diagnosis, from a patient treated with antithyroid drugs. The chain couples TRBV19 to TRBJ1-5, with D uncertain. The CDR3: CASSNRYTSNQPQHF. CDR3 nucleotides: TGTGCCAGTAGTAATCGATACACCAGCAATCAGCCCCAGCATTTT.